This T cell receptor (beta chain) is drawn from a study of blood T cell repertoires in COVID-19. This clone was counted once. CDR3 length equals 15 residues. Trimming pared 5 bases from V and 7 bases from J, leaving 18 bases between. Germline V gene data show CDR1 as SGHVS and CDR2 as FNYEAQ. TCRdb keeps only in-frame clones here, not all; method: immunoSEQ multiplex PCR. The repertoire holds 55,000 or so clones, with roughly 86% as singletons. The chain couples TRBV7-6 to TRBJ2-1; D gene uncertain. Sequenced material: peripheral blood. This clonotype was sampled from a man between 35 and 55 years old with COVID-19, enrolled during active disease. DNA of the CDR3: TGTGCCAGCAGCCACGACATAGGAAGAGATAATGAGCAGTTCTTC. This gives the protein CASSHDIGRDNEQFF.